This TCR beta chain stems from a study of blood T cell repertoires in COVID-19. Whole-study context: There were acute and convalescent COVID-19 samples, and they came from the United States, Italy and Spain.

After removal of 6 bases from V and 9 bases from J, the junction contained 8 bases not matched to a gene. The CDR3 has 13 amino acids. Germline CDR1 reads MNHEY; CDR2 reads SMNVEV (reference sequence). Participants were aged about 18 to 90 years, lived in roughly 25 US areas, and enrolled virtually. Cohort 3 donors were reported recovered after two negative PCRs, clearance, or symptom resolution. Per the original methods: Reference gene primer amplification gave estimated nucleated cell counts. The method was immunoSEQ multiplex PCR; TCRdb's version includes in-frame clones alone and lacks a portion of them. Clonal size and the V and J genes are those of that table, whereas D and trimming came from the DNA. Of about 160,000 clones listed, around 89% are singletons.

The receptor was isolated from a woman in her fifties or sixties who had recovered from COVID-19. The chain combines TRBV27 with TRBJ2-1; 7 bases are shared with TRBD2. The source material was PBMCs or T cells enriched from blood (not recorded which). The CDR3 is CASSPGGEGEQFF. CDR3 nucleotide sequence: TGTGCCAGCAGCCCTGGGGGGGAGGGTGAGCAGTTCTTC.